The 28 T cell receptor beta chains below were found in one sample sequenced in a study of T cells in Graves' hyperthyroidism and ophthalmopathy. The TCR beta CDR3 regions underwent amplification using RNA transcripts as the source. First-round RT-PCR targeting the TCR CDR3 was performed with the HTBI primer set. From the multiplex PCR reads, TCRdb called clonotypes with MiXCR, one entry per CDR3 protein. The sample has about 600,000 distinct CDR3 sequences, 13% to 15% seen once. The source material was blood. These receptors all stem from a woman in her forties or fifties with Graves' ophthalmopathy.

In its sample, this clonotype was seen once. The chain joins TRBV28 to TRBJ2-7; 13 nucleotides align to TRBD2. The CDR3 consists of 14 residues. V lost 3 bases and J lost 7; bases outside the gene matches: 3. In germline, CDR1 is MDHEN, CDR2 SYDVKM. CDR3 amino acids: CASSFGTSGIEQYF. Here the CDR3 DNA reads TGTGCCAGCAGTTTCGGGACTAGCGGGATTGAGCAGTACTTC.

The chain recombines TRBV10-3 with TRBJ2-1, with D tentatively TRBD2 (5 bases). Deletions cut 4 bases from V and 5 bases from J, with 9 bases between. The germline gives CDR1 ENHRY, CDR2 SYGVKD. This CDR3 has 13 residues. CDR3 amino acids: CAISGRGNNEQFF. As DNA, the CDR3 is TGTGCCATCAGTGGACGGGGAAACAATGAGCAGTTCTTC.

The chain links TRBV4-2 to TRBJ2-7; 11 positions match TRBD2. The germline V gene has CDR1 LGHNA and CDR2 YNFKEQ. The CDR3 is 16 residues long. The J segment lost 0 bases and the V segment lost 4 bases, leaving 5 bases of the junction unmatched. The CDR3 spells CASSRPGLAASYEQYF. CDR3 DNA sequence: TGTGCCAGCAGCCGACCGGGACTAGCGGCCTCCTACGAGCAGTACTTC.

This clonotype was seen more than once but under ten times. V is TRBV24-1 and J is TRBJ2-1; TRBD2 aligns across 8 bases. V lost 9 bases and J lost 7; bases outside the gene matches: 10. The CDR3 covers 14 residues. Germline CDR1 is KGHDR and CDR2 is SFDVKD. This chain's CDR3 is CATRGGVAGNEQFF. CDR3 nucleotide sequence: TGTGCCACCCGGGGGGGGGTAGCGGGAAATGAGCAGTTCTTC.

This clonotype was seen a few times. CDR3 sequence reads: CSVGQTNTGELFF. The CDR3 DNA reads as TGCAGCGTCGGACAGACGAACACCGGGGAGCTGTTTTTT. The V gene is TRBV29-1, the J gene TRBJ2-2, with TRBD1 as a possible D gene (6 bases). The CDR3 has 13 amino acids. V dropped 6 bases and J dropped 0 bases, with 8 bases sitting between them. The germline CDR1 and CDR2 sequences are SQVTM and ANQGSEA.

This clonotype turned up a few times. The chain is built from TRBV20-1 and TRBJ1-1, with D tentatively TRBD1 (6 bases). CDR3 size: 15 residues. Deletions cut 1 base from V and 0 bases from J, with 12 bases between. Per germline, CDR1 DFQATT and CDR2 SNEGSKA (reference sequence). Here the CDR3 reads CSARVGGALNTEAFF. In DNA form, the CDR3 reads TGCAGTGCTAGAGTTGGGGGGGCCCTGAACACTGAAGCTTTCTTT.

In this sample, this clonotype turned up once. Since a much larger clone is just one base distant, this may be a read error. The V and J genes are TRBV12-3 or TRBV12-4 and TRBJ1-5; D possibly corresponds to TRBD1 (5 bases). The CDR3 totals 16 residues. The V gene lost 1 base and the J gene lost 5 bases, with 15 bases spanning the gap. The CDR3 DNA sequence: TGTGCCAGCAGTTTAGAGGCAGGGCCCTCCGATCAGCCCCAGCATTTT. It encodes CASSLEAGPSDQPQHF.

The chain uses TRBV10-3 and TRBJ2-1, with D tentatively TRBD2 (5 bases). V dropped 7 bases and J dropped 0 bases, with 10 bases sitting between them. The germline V gene has CDR1 ENHRY and CDR2 SYGVKD. The CDR3 contains 14 residues. This CDR3 is CAINGESSYNEQFF. CDR3 DNA: TGTGCCATCAATGGGGAGAGCTCCTACAATGAGCAGTTCTTC.

The V gene is TRBV20-1, the J gene TRBJ2-2; 9 nucleotides match TRBD2. Germline V gene sequence: CDR1 DFQATT, CDR2 SNEGSKA (reference sequence). Trimming took 5 bases from V and 0 from J; bases not matched to a gene: 4. This CDR3 comprises 15 residues. CDR3 protein: CSAPLAGANTGELFF. The CDR3 bases are TGCAGTGCTCCATTAGCGGGAGCGAACACCGGGGAGCTGTTTTTT.

This clonotype was observed a handful of times. The J gene is TRBJ2-7, the V gene TRBV4-1; 9 positions agree with TRBD2. Germline assignment: CDR1 MGHRA and CDR2 YSYEKL. The CDR3 extends over 13 amino acids. With 4 bases clipped from V and 5 bases from J, the junction kept 3 bases outside the gene matches. Here the CDR3 DNA reads TGCGCCAGCAGCCGCGGGAGGGCCGACGAGCAGTACTTC. It encodes CASSRGRADEQYF.

In this sample, this clonotype turned up many times. The chain employs TRBV28 and TRBJ2-1, with 8 bases that match TRBD1. In germline, CDR1 is MDHEN, CDR2 SYDVKM. This CDR3 comprises 14 residues. V lost 3 bases to trimming and J lost 4 bases; unmatched junction nucleotides: 2. The chain's CDR3 is CASSLTGAYNEQFF. The DNA of the CDR3 is TGTGCCAGCAGTTTGACAGGGGCATACAATGAGCAGTTCTTC.

This sequence joins TRBV5-4 and TRBJ2-7; the D is unclear. The length of the CDR3 is 15 residues. The germline V gene encodes CDR1 SGHNT and CDR2 YYREEE (reference sequence). Deletions cut 0 bases from V and 3 bases from J, with 13 bases between. As DNA, the CDR3 is TGTGCCAGCAGCTTGGCCGGTGGTAGAGTCTACGAGCAGTACTTC. As protein: CASSLAGGRVYEQYF.

This clonotype was detected many times. The rearrangement joins TRBV20-1 to TRBJ2-1; D is unresolved. CDR1 is DFQATT, CDR2 SNEGSKA, per germline (reference sequence). The CDR3 is made up of 14 amino acids. The V gene lost 6 bases and the J gene lost 8 bases, with 20 bases spanning the gap. DNA for the CDR3: TGCAGTGCCGCGCGTTTGTTATTGGTCGATGAGCAGTTCTTC. Encoded protein: CSAARLLLVDEQFF.

This clonotype was seen repeatedly, ten times or more. The chain combines TRBV6-2 or TRBV6-3 with TRBJ2-1; 8 positions match TRBD1. CDR3 size: 14 residues. Germline-derived CDR1 and CDR2 are MNHEY and SVGEGT. V lost 6 bases and J lost 6; bases outside the gene matches: 7. CDR3 nucleotide sequence: TGTGCCAGCAGGGGGACAGGTAGATCCAATGAGCAGTTCTTC. As protein: CASRGTGRSNEQFF.

The chain combines TRBV24-1 with TRBJ2-3; D may correspond to TRBD1 or TRBD2 (5 bases each). CDR3 length: 16 residues. The V end was cut by 3 bases, the J end by 0 bases, with 12 bases between. Germline V CDR1 and CDR2: KGHDR, SFDVKD. CDR3 amino acids: CATSDGGQTSTDTQYF. For the CDR3, the DNA is TGTGCCACCAGTGATGGGGGTCAGACCAGCACAGATACGCAGTATTTT.

This clonotype has at least ten counts. The chain recombines TRBV12-5 with TRBJ2-7, with TRBD2 matching 13 bases. CDR1 is LGHNT and CDR2 is FRNRAP in the germline V gene. The CDR3 spans 16 residues. V lost 5 bases and J lost 6; bases outside the gene matches: 10. The CDR3: CASGPDTSGRGSEQYF. In nucleotides, the CDR3 is TGTGCTAGTGGTCCCGACACTAGCGGGAGGGGAAGCGAGCAGTACTTC.

This clonotype has ten or more counts. CDR3 sequence (DNA): TGTGCCTGGAGCCTCGACACTTTCGGCTATGGCTACACCTTC. This gives the protein CAWSLDTFGYGYTF. J is TRBJ1-2 and V is TRBV30; D ambiguous. CDR1 and CDR2 (germline): GTSNPN, SVGIG (reference sequence). This CDR3 has 14 residues. The germline V and J ends were trimmed by 3 bases and 4 bases, with 15 bases remaining between them.

Ten or more counts support this clonotype. This sequence joins TRBV30 and TRBJ1-5; D is unclear. V was clipped by 0 bases and J by 2 bases, with 8 bases between them. Germline assignment: CDR1 GTSNPN and CDR2 SVGIG (reference sequence). The CDR3 totals 14 residues. CDR3 DNA sequence: TGTGCCTGGAGTGTACCGCGTGGCAATCAGCCCCAGCATTTT. Protein sequence: CAWSVPRGNQPQHF.

This clonotype was seen repeatedly, ten times or more. The chain is built from TRBV5-1 and TRBJ2-7; 10 nucleotides agree with TRBD2. Germline loops: CDR1 SGHRS, CDR2 YFSETQ. The junction had 7 bases not matched to a gene; V was cut back by 0 bases and J by 1 base. CDR3 length: 17 residues. DNA of the CDR3: TGCGCCAGCAGCTTGGCCCTAGCGGGAGCGCTATCCTACGAGCAGTACTTC. This gives the protein CASSLALAGALSYEQYF.

Many counts were recorded for this clonotype. The chain recombines TRBV20-1 with TRBJ2-5; D is unclear. Germline lookup yields CDR1 DFQATT and CDR2 SNEGSKA (reference sequence). V was trimmed by 4 bases and J by 5 bases, leaving 11 bases between them. The CDR3 loop spans 12 amino acids. CDR3 in amino acids: CSATGPRETQYF. The CDR3 nucleotides read TGCAGTGCTACGGGCCCCCGGGAGACCCAGTACTTC.

This clonotype has a count of ten or more. The chain links TRBV6-5 to TRBJ2-2, with 10 bases lining up with TRBD1. CDR1 MNHEY and CDR2 SVGAGI come from the germline V gene. The CDR3 runs to 14 residues. Unmatched junction bases numbered 4, after V lost 7 bases and J lost 5 bases. CDR3 DNA: TGTGCCAGCACCGGACAGGGGGGTACCGGGGAGCTGTTTTTT. Its translation: CASTGQGGTGELFF.

This clonotype showed up many times. The genes are TRBV18 and TRBJ1-1; no reliable D call. V was clipped by 6 bases and J by 4 bases, with 9 bases between them. CDR1 is KGHSH, CDR2 LQKENI, per germline. The CDR3 runs 12 residues. The CDR3 here is CASSPPTTEAFF. DNA of the CDR3: TGTGCCAGCTCCCCCCCAACCACTGAAGCTTTCTTT.

This chain joins TRBV7-2 and TRBJ1-4; D is perhaps TRBD1 (6 bases). V was shortened by 5 bases and J by 5 bases, with 12 bases between the two germline ends. The germline gives CDR1 SGHTA, CDR2 FQGNSA. This CDR3 has 14 amino acids. The CDR3 loop reads CASSLQGQNEKLFF. The CDR3 DNA follows: TGTGCCAGCAGCCTACAGGGCCAAAATGAAAAACTGTTTTTT.

This clonotype was recorded many times. The V gene is TRBV11-3, the J gene TRBJ2-5; D gene unclear. From germline, CDR1 is SGHNT and CDR2 YENEEA. The CDR3 covers 15 residues. Trimming took 6 bases from V and 3 from J, leaving 17 bases between them. The CDR3 coding sequence is TGTGCCAGCAGGCCAAGTTCCGGGTGGGAAGAGACCCAGTACTTC. Translation: CASRPSSGWEETQYF.

This clonotype was observed a handful of times. At one of its ends the junction is not consistent with the germline gene, which may arise from a read error. The J gene is TRBJ2-2, the V gene TRBV5-1; TRBD2 might be the D (5 bases). Germline V gene lookup returns CDR1 SGHRS and CDR2 YFSETQ. The CDR3 covers 17 residues. The CDR3, as DNA: TGCGCCAGCAGCTTGGGTTTACAGCCAACGAACACCGGGGAGCCGTTTTTT. Translation: CASSLGLQPTNTGEPFF.

This clonotype was found many times. This rearrangement joins TRBV3-1 to TRBJ2-3; 10 bases are shared with TRBD1. The J segment lost 6 bases and the V segment lost 4 bases, leaving 7 bases of the junction unmatched. CDR3 size: 15 residues. Germline CDR1 reads LGHDT; CDR2 reads YNNKEL (reference sequence). DNA for the CDR3: TGTGCCAGCAGCCCCGGGACAGGGGTTTGGGATACGCAGTATTTT. The encoded protein is CASSPGTGVWDTQYF.

Only one count was recorded for this clonotype. The J gene is TRBJ2-1, the V gene TRBV4-3; 8 bases align to TRBD2. The germline gives CDR1 LGHNA, CDR2 YSLEER. V lost 0 bases to trimming and J lost 9 bases; unmatched junction nucleotides: 13. This CDR3 is 17 amino acids long. The CDR3 sequence is CASSQDWRGYSGGEQFF. In DNA, the CDR3 is TGCGCCAGCAGCCAAGATTGGAGGGGCTACAGCGGGGGTGAGCAGTTCTTC.

This chain uses TRBV20-1 with TRBJ2-1, with 15 positions matching TRBD2. Germline CDR1 is DFQATT and CDR2 is SNEGSKA (reference sequence). The CDR3 sequence is 15 residues long. V lost 6 bases, J lost 7 bases, and 7 bases stayed unmatched. This chain's CDR3 is CSASGTSGRRNEQFF. As DNA, the CDR3 is TGCAGTGCAAGTGGGACTAGCGGGAGGAGGAATGAGCAGTTCTTC.